Shown below are 20 T cell receptor beta chains from a single sample sequenced in a study of cytomegalovirus exposure and HLA in healthy donors. Both 60 Vbeta primers and 13 Jbeta primers went into the PCR. Libraries were prepared by immunoSEQ multiplex PCR; TCRdb keeps only in-frame clonotypes and omits some of them. The repertoire holds roughly 150,000 clones, with 75% as singletons. Sequencing was carried out using PBMCs. The receptors were gathered from a man younger than 30 in good health and CMV-seropositive.

The chain couples TRBV18 to TRBJ2-2; D may be TRBD2 (5 bases). The CDR3 is 15 amino acids. CDR1 is KGHSH and CDR2 is LQKENI in the germline V gene. Trimming cost V 3 bases and J 3 bases, with 11 bases left between them. CDR3 in amino acids: CASSPPGLDTGELFF. The DNA of the CDR3 is TGTGCCAGCTCACCCCCGGGGTTGGACACCGGGGAGCTGTTTTTT.

The table lists this clone with a few counts. The chain joins TRBV18 to TRBJ1-1; D perhaps matches TRBD1 (6 bases). The germline V gene encodes CDR1 KGHSH and CDR2 LQKENI. The V end was cut by 3 bases, the J end by 4 bases, with 12 bases between. The CDR3 runs 14 residues. CDR3 coding DNA: TGTGCCAGCTCACCCACAGGGATGAGCACTGAAGCTTTCTTT. This gives the protein CASSPTGMSTEAFF.

This clone is a singleton in its sample. The V and J genes are TRBV4-1 and TRBJ2-2, with TRBD2 identical over 8 bases. The CDR3 spans 17 residues. Losses at the gene ends were 5 bases for V and 2 bases for J; bases not matched to a gene: 10. Per germline, CDR1 MGHRA and CDR2 YSYEKL. The CDR3 DNA sequence: TGCGCCAGCAGCATCCTTTTAGCGGGACTAAACACCGGGGAGCTGTTTTTT. As protein: CASSILLAGLNTGELFF.

This clone was found a few times. The chain couples TRBV18 to TRBJ2-7; 11 bases agree with TRBD1. The CDR3 is made up of 13 amino acids. Germline lookup yields CDR1 KGHSH and CDR2 LQKENI. After removal of 5 bases from V and 7 bases from J, the junction contained 4 bases not matched to a gene. This chain's CDR3 is CASSSGQGEEQYF. For the CDR3, the DNA is TGTGCCAGCTCATCGGGACAGGGGGAAGAGCAGTACTTC.

This sequence joins TRBV15 and TRBJ1-5; D might be TRBD1 (6 bases). The germline V gene has CDR1 LNHNV and CDR2 YYDKDF (reference sequence). Trimming took off 5 bases at V and 1 base at J, with 12 bases between the two ends. The CDR3 consists of 15 residues. The CDR3 sequence is CATSVGGTSNQPQHF. CDR3 sequence (DNA): TGTGCCACCAGCGTCGGTGGGACAAGCAATCAGCCCCAGCATTTT.

This clone was picked up a small number of times. The genes are TRBV21-1 and TRBJ2-7; the table's D gene call, TRBD1, was not cross checked with the DNA. TRBV21-1 is termed a pseudogene. CDR3 length equals 14 residues. Here the CDR3 DNA reads TGTGCCAGCAGCAAAGGGACAGGGGTTTACGAGCAGTACTTC. This encodes CASSKGTGVYEQYF.

The CDR3 DNA is TGTGCCAGCAGTGAAGGACAGGTCGACAATCAGCCCCAGCATTTT. The encoded protein is CASSEGQVDNQPQHF. This sequence joins TRBV2 and TRBJ1-5; D is perhaps TRBD1 (6 bases). CDR1 and CDR2 from the germline V gene are SNHLY and FYNNEI. With 1 base removed from V and 3 bases from J, the gap between germline ends came to 10 bases. The CDR3 totals 15 residues.

The V and J genes are TRBV6-5 and TRBJ2-7, with TRBD2 identical over 10 bases. After removal of 2 bases from V and 6 bases from J, the junction contained 4 bases not matched to a gene. Germline V gene data show CDR1 as MNHEY and CDR2 as SVGAGI. CDR3 length: 14 residues. The CDR3 region is CASSYRLAGGEQYF. The CDR3 region has the DNA TGTGCCAGCAGTTACCGACTAGCGGGCGGCGAGCAGTACTTC.

This chain connects TRBV27 to TRBJ2-3, with TRBD2 identical over 11 bases. Germline loops: CDR1 MNHEY, CDR2 SMNVEV (reference sequence). The J segment lost 4 bases and the V segment lost 5 bases, leaving 11 bases of the junction unmatched. The CDR3 is 17 residues long. The DNA for the CDR3 is TGTGCCAGCAGTAGAATAGCGGGAGGGTTCTCCGCAGATACGCAGTATTTT. Amino acids: CASSRIAGGFSADTQYF.

This chain uses TRBV2 with TRBJ2-3, with 8 bases that match TRBD2. Germline assignment: CDR1 SNHLY and CDR2 FYNNEI. CDR3 length: 15 amino acids. The V gene end was trimmed by 4 bases and the J gene end by 2 bases; junction bases not matched to a gene: 5. CDR3 amino acids: CASSADSGTTDTQYF. DNA of the CDR3: TGTGCCAGCAGTGCTGATAGCGGGACCACAGATACGCAGTATTTT.

This clone was counted a single time. This chain uses TRBV5-1 with TRBJ2-6, with D unclear. CDR1 and CDR2 (germline): SGHRS, YFSETQ. Between the trimmed V and J ends, which lost 5 bases and 0 bases, there was a span of 12 bases. The CDR3 is made up of 16 amino acids. The CDR3 DNA follows: TGCGCCAGCAGTGAGGATCTTCCCTCTGGGGCCAACGTCCTGACTTTC. Translated, it gives CASSEDLPSGANVLTF.

The CDR3 protein is CSAKRGDTQYF. The CDR3 coding sequence is TGCAGTGCAAAAAGGGGGGATACGCAGTATTTT. This chain connects TRBV20-1 to TRBJ2-3; TRBD1 is a possible D gene (6 bases). CDR1 is DFQATT, CDR2 SNEGSKA, per germline (reference sequence). The CDR3 runs 11 residues. V was trimmed by 6 bases and J by 6 bases, leaving 10 bases between them.

V is TRBV7-9 and J is TRBJ1-1; 10 nucleotides line up with TRBD1. Germline V gene sequence: CDR1 SEHNR, CDR2 FQNEAQ (reference sequence). Trimming took 5 bases from V and 4 from J; bases not matched to a gene: 1. The CDR3 totals 13 residues. Here the CDR3 reads CASSGQGGTEAFF. CDR3 in DNA: TGTGCCAGCAGCGGACAGGGGGGCACTGAAGCTTTCTTT.

The V call is TRBV27, the J call TRBJ2-7, with 12 bases lining up with TRBD2. The CDR3 is made up of 14 amino acids. Germline assignment: CDR1 MNHEY and CDR2 SMNVEV (reference sequence). Unmatched junction bases numbered 4, after V lost 3 bases and J lost 7 bases. The CDR3 DNA follows: TGTGCCAGCAGTTTTCTAGCGGGAGGGCCTGAGCAGTACTTC. Translation: CASSFLAGGPEQYF.

V and J are TRBV5-1 and TRBJ2-1; TRBD2 aligns across 13 bases. The CDR3 covers 17 residues. CDR1 and CDR2 (germline): SGHRS, YFSETQ. The J segment lost 2 bases and the V segment lost 3 bases, leaving 5 bases of the junction unmatched. The CDR3 sequence is CASSSGLAGAPYNEQFF. The CDR3 DNA is TGCGCCAGCAGCTCCGGACTAGCGGGAGCCCCCTACAATGAGCAGTTCTTC.

This rearrangement joins TRBV5-3 to TRBJ2-7; D is possibly TRBD2 (5 bases). TRBV5-3 is an open reading frame whose function is uncertain. Trimming removed 0 bases from V and 3 bases from J, with 13 bases in between. The length of the CDR3 is 15 residues. The CDR3 here is CARSLDVRRCYEQYF. CDR3 DNA: TGTGCCAGAAGCTTGGATGTGAGGAGGTGCTACGAGCAGTACTTC.

This chain connects TRBV5-1 to TRBJ2-2, with 8 positions matching TRBD1. The V and J ends lost 3 bases and 1 base, in that order; junction bases with no gene match: 2. CDR1 and CDR2 (germline): SGHRS, YFSETQ. The CDR3 has 15 amino acids. The DNA of the CDR3 is TGCGCCAGCAGCTCCGGGACAGGGAACACCGGGGAGCTGTTTTTT. Amino acid sequence: CASSSGTGNTGELFF.

This chain links TRBV10-2 with TRBJ2-1; possibly TRBD1 for D (6 bases). Between the trimmed V and J ends, which lost 3 bases and 10 bases, there was a span of 16 bases. The germline CDR1 and CDR2 sequences are WSHSY and SAAADI. The CDR3 is made up of 14 amino acids. This CDR3 reads CASSEVEGGQEQFF. CDR3 DNA sequence: TGCGCCAGCAGTGAAGTGGAAGGGGGTCAGGAGCAGTTCTTC.

This chain uses TRBV4-1 with TRBJ2-5; TRBD2 matches at 14 bases. Germline V gives CDR1 MGHRA, CDR2 YSYEKL. There are 16 residues in the CDR3. V was clipped by 3 bases and J by 10 bases; unmatched bases: 10. The CDR3 here is CASSHLGTSGRRVQYF. The CDR3 DNA reads TGCGCCAGCAGCCACCTCGGGACTAGCGGGAGAAGGGTCCAGTACTTC.

V usage is TRBV18 and J usage is TRBJ2-5, with 9 positions matching TRBD1. The CDR3 is 13 amino acids. Germline V gives CDR1 KGHSH, CDR2 LQKENI. The V gene end was trimmed by 3 bases and the J gene end by 5 bases; junction bases not matched to a gene: 1. The CDR3 sequence is CASSPGTGETQYF. CDR3 coding DNA: TGTGCCAGCTCACCGGGGACAGGGGAGACCCAGTACTTC.